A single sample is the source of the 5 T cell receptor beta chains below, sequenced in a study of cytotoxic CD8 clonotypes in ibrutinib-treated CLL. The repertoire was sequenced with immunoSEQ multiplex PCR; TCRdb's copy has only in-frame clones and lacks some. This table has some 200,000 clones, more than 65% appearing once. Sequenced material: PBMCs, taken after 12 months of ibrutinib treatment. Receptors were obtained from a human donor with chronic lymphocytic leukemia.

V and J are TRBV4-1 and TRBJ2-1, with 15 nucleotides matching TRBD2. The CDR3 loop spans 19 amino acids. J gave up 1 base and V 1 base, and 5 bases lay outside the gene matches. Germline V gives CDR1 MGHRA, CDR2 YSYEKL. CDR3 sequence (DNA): TGCGCCAGCAGCCAAGGCGGACTAGCGGGAGGGTTTTCCTACAATGAGCAGTTCTTC. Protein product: CASSQGGLAGGFSYNEQFF.

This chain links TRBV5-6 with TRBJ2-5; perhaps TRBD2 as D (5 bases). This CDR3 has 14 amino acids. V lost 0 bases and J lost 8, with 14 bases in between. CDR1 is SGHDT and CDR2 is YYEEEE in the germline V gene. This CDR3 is CASSLDERPGTQYF. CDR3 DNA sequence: TGTGCCAGCAGCTTGGATGAGAGACCGGGAACCCAGTACTTC.

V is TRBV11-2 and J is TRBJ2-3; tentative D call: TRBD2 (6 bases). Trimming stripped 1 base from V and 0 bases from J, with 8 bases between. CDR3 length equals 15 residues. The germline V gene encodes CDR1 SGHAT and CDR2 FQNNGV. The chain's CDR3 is CASSLAGVSTDTQYF. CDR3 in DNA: TGTGCCAGCAGCTTAGCGGGAGTTAGCACAGATACGCAGTATTTT.

In DNA, the CDR3 is TGTGCCAGCTCACGCGGACAGGGGGCCTACGAGCAGTACTTC. Protein: CASSRGQGAYEQYF. The gene calls are TRBV18 and TRBJ2-7; 10 bases agree with TRBD1. With V trimmed by 4 bases and J by 2 bases, 2 bases remained unmatched. The CDR3 is 14 residues long. Germline V gene sequence: CDR1 KGHSH, CDR2 LQKENI.

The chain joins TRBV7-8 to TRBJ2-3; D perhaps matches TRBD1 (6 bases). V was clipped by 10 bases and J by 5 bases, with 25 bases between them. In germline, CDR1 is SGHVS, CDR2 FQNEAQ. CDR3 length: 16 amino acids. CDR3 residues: CATSRVGTTEQDTQYF. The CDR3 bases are TGTGCCACTTCCCGGGTGGGGACAACGGAACAAGATACGCAGTATTTT.